This is a list of T cell receptor beta chains from one sample in a study of T-cell reconstitution after alpha-beta-depleted transplantation in children. TCRdb re-analysed the PCR reads in MiXCR, keeping a single row per CDR3 protein. The sample consists of a few hundred thousand distinct CDR3 sequences, roughly 27% of them appearing once. Sequenced here: PBMCs, sampled before TCRalphabeta/CD19-depleted stem cell transplant. The origin of the receptors is a boy under three years old with Wiskott-Aldrich syndrome, due to receive a stem cell transplant. Each CDR3 is given with its conserved first and last residue. D genes are given only for firm matches. Clone size appears in some rows only: once, few, many, or a class for an expanded clone.

>TRBJ2-3|.|.|TRBV3-1
CASSRLPADTQYF
TGTGCCAGCAGCAGACTTCCCGCAGATACGCAGTATTTT
>TRBJ2-3|.|.|TRBV5-1
CASSLLGEDTQYF
TGCGCCAGCAGCTTGTTAGGGGAAGATACGCAGTATTTT
>TRBJ2-5|.|TRBD1|TRBV14
CASSQDPTGGWRETQYF
TGTGCCAGCAGCCAAGATCCGACAGGGGGCTGGCGAGAGACCCAGTACTTC
>TRBJ2-2|.|.|TRBV20-1
CSARAVTGELFF
TGCAGTGCTAGAGCGGTCACCGGGGAGCTGTTTTTT
>TRBJ2-7|many|.|TRBV12-3/TRBV12-4
CASSFRYEQYF
TGCGCCAGCAGCTTTCGATACGAGCAGTACTTC
>TRBJ2-7|once|.|TRBV5-1
CASKLNTDRYYEQYF
TGCGCCAGCAAACTGAACACGGACAGATACTACGAGCAGTACTTC
>TRBJ2-2|few|.|TRBV25-1
CASRAVGELFF
TGTGCCAGCAGGGCCGTGGGGGAGCTGTTTTTT
>TRBJ2-1|.|.|TRBV7-2
CASSSAMKPLFNEQFF
TGTGCCAGCAGCTCGGCTATGAAACCTTTATTCAATGAGCAGTTCTTC
>TRBJ2-1|.|.|TRBV5-1
CASSFREYNEQFF
TGCGCCAGCAGCTTCCGGGAATACAATGAGCAGTTCTTC
>TRBJ1-1|many|.|TRBV5-1
CASSLPGTEAFF
TGCGCCAGCAGCTTGCCGGGAACTGAAGCTTTCTTT
>TRBJ2-7|few|TRBD2|TRBV5-1
CASSLAGETYEQYF
TGCGCCAGCAGCTTAGCGGGAGAGACATACGAGCAGTACTTC
>TRBJ2-7|few|TRBD2|TRBV5-1
CASSWRLAVGEQYF
TGCGCCAGCAGCTGGAGACTAGCGGTAGGGGAGCAGTACTTC
>TRBJ2-7|.|.|TRBV5-1
CASSLRDRSSYEQYF
TGCGCCAGCAGCTTGCGGGACCGGAGCTCCTACGAGCAGTACTTC
>TRBJ2-2|.|.|TRBV7-2
CASSVDYYGELFF
TGTGCCAGCAGCGTAGACTATTACGGGGAGCTGTTTTTT
>TRBJ1-2|.|.|TRBV6-5
CASSYGLGGYTF
TGTGCCAGCAGTTATGGGTTGGGTGGCTACACCTTC
>TRBJ1-4|.|.|TRBV20-1
CSASVNEKLFF
TGCAGTGCTAGTGTCAATGAAAAACTGTTTTTT
>TRBJ2-7|.|TRBD1|TRBV27
CASSLWDSPYEQYF
TGTGCCAGCAGTTTATGGGACAGTCCCTACGAGCAGTACTTC
>TRBJ2-5|.|.|TRBV11-2
CASSSRLGAETQYF
TGTGCCAGCAGCTCCAGACTAGGGGCAGAGACCCAGTACTTC
>TRBJ2-1|.|TRBD2|TRBV18
CASSRAGGNNEQFF
TGTGCCAGCTCACGGGCGGGAGGTAACAATGAGCAGTTCTTC
>TRBJ2-2|.|.|TRBV5-1
CASSLDTGTGELFF
TGCGCCAGCAGCTTGGATACAGGGACCGGGGAGCTGTTTTTT
>TRBJ2-7|.|TRBD1|TRBV5-1
CASSLGDRGSYEQYF
TGCGCCAGCAGCTTGGGGGACAGGGGATCCTACGAGCAGTACTTC
>TRBJ2-1|.|TRBD2|TRBV5-1
CASSLLAGGSDEQFF
TGCGCCAGCAGCTTGTTAGCGGGAGGTTCGGATGAGCAGTTCTTC
>TRBJ2-7|.|TRBD2|TRBV28
CASSEREPPYEQYF
TGTGCCAGCAGTGAGCGGGAGCCGCCCTACGAGCAGTACTTC
>TRBJ1-3|few|TRBD1|TRBV5-1
CASSRDSNSGNTIYF
TGCGCCAGCAGCAGGGACAGCAACTCTGGAAACACCATATATTTT
>TRBJ2-1|few|.|TRBV5-6
CASSTDGSSYNEQFF
TGTGCCAGCAGCACGGACGGGAGCTCCTACAATGAGCAGTTCTTC
>TRBJ2-7|few|TRBD1|TRBV10-3
CAISGGDRAYEQYF
TGTGCCATCAGTGGAGGGGACAGGGCCTACGAGCAGTACTTC
>TRBJ1-1|few|TRBD1|TRBV6-1
CASSERGTGTEAFF
TGTGCCAGCAGTGAACGGGGGACAGGCACTGAAGCTTTCTTT
>TRBJ2-7|.|.|TRBV20-1
CSADEGAGTYEQYF
TGCAGTGCTGACGAAGGCGCGGGAACCTACGAGCAGTACTTC
>TRBJ2-1|few|TRBD2|TRBV18
CASSPTSGSPSYNEQFF
TGTGCCAGCTCACCAACTAGCGGGAGCCCTTCCTACAATGAGCAGTTCTTC
>TRBJ1-2|.|TRBD1|TRBV12-3/TRBV12-4
CASSPRDRGLGSGYTF
TGTGCCAGCAGTCCCCGGGACAGGGGCCTTGGGAGTGGCTACACCTTC
>TRBJ2-1|few|.|TRBV5-1
CASSSGLDIGEQFF
TGCGCCAGCAGCAGCGGACTGGATATTGGTGAGCAGTTCTTC
>TRBJ2-1|.|TRBD2|TRBV6-2/TRBV6-3
CASTPQGLAANEQFF
TGTGCCAGCACCCCGCAGGGACTAGCGGCCAATGAGCAGTTCTTC
>TRBJ1-4|.|.|TRBV29-1
CSGEAPGKEKLFF
TGCAGCGGCGAAGCCCCAGGGAAAGAAAAACTGTTTTTT
>TRBJ2-7|many|.|TRBV18
CASSPFDSVTYEQYF
TGTGCCAGCTCACCCTTCGACAGCGTGACCTACGAGCAGTACTTC
>TRBJ2-1|.|TRBD2|TRBV20-1
CSAILAGDSQFF
TGCAGTGCTATACTAGCGGGTGACTCCCAGTTCTTC
>TRBJ2-7|few|.|TRBV6-5
CASSYFGSSYEQYF
TGTGCCAGCAGTTACTTCGGCAGCTCCTACGAGCAGTACTTC
>TRBJ2-1|few|TRBD2|TRBV28
CASSLGLALAEQFF
TGTGCCAGCAGTTTAGGACTAGCTTTAGCTGAGCAGTTCTTC
>TRBJ2-6|few|.|TRBV18
CASSPLSGAGANVLTF
TGTGCCAGCTCACCACTTTCCGGGGCTGGGGCCAACGTCCTGACTTTC
>TRBJ2-7|.|.|TRBV3-1
CASSQFNYEQYF
TGTGCCAGCAGCCAATTTAACTACGAGCAGTACTTC
>TRBJ2-3|.|TRBD2|TRBV28
CASSSDTSGSQYF
TGTGCCAGCAGTTCCGATACTAGCGGGAGCCAGTATTTT
>TRBJ2-2|few|TRBD1|TRBV9
CASSARDRSNTGELFF
TGTGCCAGCAGCGCCCGGGACAGGTCGAACACCGGGGAGCTGTTTTTT
>TRBJ1-4|.|TRBD1|TRBV5-1
CASSEDRGLGEKLFF
TGCGCCAGCAGCGAAGACAGGGGGCTAGGAGAAAAACTGTTTTTT
>TRBJ2-2|.|TRBD1|TRBV6-5
CASSSTQGTGELFF
TGTGCCAGCAGTTCCACACAGGGGACCGGGGAGCTGTTTTTT
>TRBJ1-5|.|.|TRBV19
CASRGFFAQPQHF
TGTGCCAGTAGGGGGTTCTTTGCTCAGCCCCAGCATTTT
>TRBJ2-1|.|.|TRBV10-2
CASSTIPGLRVNEQFF
TGCGCCAGCAGCACCATCCCGGGTCTAAGGGTCAATGAGCAGTTCTTC
>TRBJ2-1|.|TRBD2|TRBV12-3/TRBV12-4
CASSLAVGGLGFNEQFF
TGTGCCAGCAGTTTAGCCGTGGGGGGACTAGGATTCAATGAGCAGTTCTTC
>TRBJ2-7|.|TRBD1|TRBV5-1
CASSLGDRGREQYF
TGCGCCAGCAGCTTGGGGGACAGGGGGCGCGAGCAGTACTTC
>TRBJ2-7|.|TRBD2|TRBV27
CASSLLLAGVYEQYF
TGTGCCAGCAGTTTATTGCTAGCGGGAGTCTACGAGCAGTACTTC
>TRBJ2-1|few|TRBD2|TRBV3-1
CASSQDGRASDEQFF
TGTGCCAGCAGCCAAGACGGGAGGGCCAGCGATGAGCAGTTCTTC
>TRBJ2-1|.|.|TRBV18
CASRRGPTYYNEQFF
TGTGCCAGCCGCAGGGGACCCACATACTACAATGAGCAGTTCTTC
>TRBJ2-1|few|TRBD2|TRBV4-2
CASSLRGTSGLNEQFF
TGTGCCAGCAGCCTGAGGGGGACTAGCGGCCTCAATGAGCAGTTCTTC
>TRBJ2-3|.|TRBD1|TRBV5-1
CASSPWTGADTQYF
TGCGCCAGCAGCCCCTGGACAGGGGCAGATACGCAGTATTTT
>TRBJ2-1|.|TRBD2|TRBV12-3/TRBV12-4
CASGPPTSGFYNEQFF
TGTGCCAGCGGACCACCAACTAGCGGGTTCTACAATGAGCAGTTCTTC
>TRBJ2-7|.|.|TRBV12-3/TRBV12-4
CASSLRLPGSYEQYF
TGTGCCAGCAGTTTACGGTTGCCGGGCTCCTACGAGCAGTACTTC